The rows below give T cell receptor beta chains drawn from one sample of a study of shared clonotypes between healthy human individuals. TCRdb's table, derived via immunoSEQ multiplex PCR, lists solely in-frame clones and lacks some. In the table there are 2 million to 3 million clones, more than 85% of which are singletons. Specimen: naive CD4+ T cells from PBMCs. The receptors were sampled from a man between 18 and 29 years old in good health. Some clones in this sample may be carry-over from other donors' samples. CDR3s include the opening cysteine and the closing phenylalanine or tryptophan. D genes are given only for firm matches. Some rows mark clone size as missing; the rest say once, few, many or name a class of expanded clone.

>.|TRBJ1-4|TRBV18|.
CASSPEGLKLFF
TGTGCCAGCTCACCGGAAGGTTTAAAACTGTTTTTT
>.|TRBJ1-2|TRBV7-4|.
CASSLRGKGYTF
TGTGCCAGCAGCTTACGGGGAAAAGGCTACACCTTC
>TRBD1|TRBJ1-1|TRBV18|.
CASSPTGVNTEAFF
TGTGCCAGCTCACCAACAGGGGTTAACACTGAAGCTTTCTTT
>.|TRBJ1-1|TRBV11-2|.
CATSNTEAFF
TGTGCCACCTCGAACACTGAAGCTTTCTTT
>.|TRBJ1-2|TRBV28|.
CASSRMGVGDGYTF
TGTGCCAGCAGTCGCATGGGGGTAGGAGATGGCTACACCTTC
>.|TRBJ2-7|TRBV29-1|.
CSVGLQGGDEQYF
TGCAGCGTTGGGCTCCAGGGAGGAGACGAGCAGTACTTC
>TRBD2|TRBJ2-1|TRBV5-1|.
CASSLLAGVDNEQFF
TGCGCCAGCAGTTTACTAGCGGGAGTGGATAATGAGCAGTTCTTC
>.|TRBJ2-5|TRBV9|.
CASSVEGHTQETQYF
TGTGCCAGCAGCGTAGAGGGACACACGCAAGAGACCCAGTACTTC
>.|TRBJ1-3|TRBV6-1|.
CASSEARGNTIYF
TGTGCCAGCAGTGAAGCGCGGGGAAACACCATATATTTT
>.|TRBJ2-2|TRBV5-6|.
CASSLGGLDTGELFF
TGTGCCAGCAGCTTGGGGGGCTTGGACACCGGGGAGCTGTTTTTT
>.|TRBJ2-7|TRBV2|.
CASSVAGTPYEQYF
TGTGCCAGCAGTGTTGCAGGAACCCCCTACGAGCAGTACTTC
>.|TRBJ1-1|TRBV2|once
CASSSGTLRFGRGAFF
TGTGCCAGCAGTTCCGGTACATTACGTTTTGGGCGTGGGGCTTTCTTT
>TRBD1|TRBJ1-1|TRBV5-6|.
CASSHRDRGAFF
TGTGCCAGCAGCCACCGGGACAGGGGAGCTTTCTTT
>.|TRBJ2-3|TRBV5-4|.
CASSLPISTDTQYF
TGTGCCAGCAGCTTGCCTATTTCCACAGATACGCAGTATTTT
>TRBD1|TRBJ1-2|TRBV30|.
CAWSAYRGYGYTF
TGTGCCTGGAGTGCATACAGGGGCTATGGCTACACCTTC
>.|TRBJ1-3|TRBV7-8|.
CASSFSLPGNTIYF
TGTGCCAGCAGCTTCTCACTTCCCGGAAACACCATATATTTT
>.|TRBJ1-2|TRBV19|.
CASSIRREGYGYTF
TGTGCCAGTAGTATCCGGAGAGAAGGGTATGGCTACACCTTC
>.|TRBJ1-2|TRBV7-2|.
CASSLYPPGDVGYGYTF
TGTGCCAGCAGCCTGTACCCACCCGGGGATGTGGGCTATGGCTACACCTTC
>.|TRBJ2-3|TRBV5-4|.
CASSLDPFTDTQYF
TGTGCCAGCAGCTTGGACCCCTTCACAGATACGCAGTATTTT
>.|TRBJ2-2|TRBV5-4|.
CASSKPGPLEAGELFF
TGTGCCAGCAGCAAACCGGGACCCCTTGAGGCCGGGGAGCTGTTTTTT
>TRBD1|TRBJ1-1|TRBV5-1|.
CASSAGQGNPTEAFF
TGCGCCAGCAGCGCCGGACAGGGGAATCCTACTGAAGCTTTCTTT
>.|TRBJ2-2|TRBV5-4|.
CASSLQGTAAGELFF
TGTGCCAGCAGCCTACAGGGTACTGCCGCCGGGGAGCTGTTTTTT
>TRBD1|TRBJ2-1|TRBV9|.
CASSFGTGEYNEQFF
TGTGCCAGCAGCTTCGGGACAGGGGAATACAATGAGCAGTTCTTC
>.|TRBJ1-3|TRBV28|once
CASSPVGGSGNTIYF
TGTGCCAGCAGCCCCGTGGGGGGTTCAGGAAACACCATATATTTT
>TRBD2|TRBJ2-6|TRBV28|.
CASSSQAGTSSGANVLTF
TGTGCCAGCAGTTCCCAAGCCGGGACTAGCTCTGGGGCCAACGTCCTGACTTTC
>.|TRBJ1-3|TRBV5-1|.
CASSLSNLGVSSGNTIYF
TGCGCCAGCAGCTTATCCAATTTAGGGGTTAGCTCTGGAAACACCATATATTTT
>.|TRBJ2-5|TRBV2|.
CASTKDGEAETQYF
TGTGCCAGCACTAAGGACGGGGAGGCGGAGACCCAGTACTTC
>.|TRBJ1-1|TRBV27|.
CASSLIAPPEAFF
TGTGCCAGCAGTTTAATAGCCCCCCCTGAAGCTTTCTTT
>.|TRBJ1-1|TRBV7-2|few
CASSPGAANTEAFF
TGTGCCAGCAGCCCGGGGGCAGCGAACACTGAAGCTTTCTTT
>.|TRBJ2-7|TRBV28|.
CASSLFTVSTYEQYF
TGTGCCAGCAGTTTATTTACAGTTTCTACCTACGAGCAGTACTTC
>.|TRBJ2-3|TRBV7-3|.
CASSSLEWDTQYF
TGTGCCAGCAGCTCCCTGGAGTGGGATACGCAGTATTTT
>.|TRBJ1-2|TRBV2|few
CAGSSRAGGYTF
TGTGCCGGATCCTCTAGGGCAGGAGGCTACACCTTC
>.|TRBJ1-2|TRBV5-4|once
CASSLATTGGYGYTF
TGTGCCAGCAGCTTGGCCACGACGGGGGGCTATGGCTACACCTTC
>.|TRBJ2-7|TRBV7-2|.
CASSLIMRGEQYF
TGTGCCAGCAGCTTAATTATGAGAGGCGAGCAGTACTTC
>TRBD1|TRBJ1-5|TRBV7-8|few
CASAGTGNQPQHF
TGTGCCAGCGCTGGGACAGGGAATCAGCCCCAGCATTTT
>TRBD1|TRBJ2-7|TRBV19|once
CASSINSGGYEQYF
TGTGCCAGTAGTATTAACTCAGGGGGCTACGAGCAGTACTTC
>.|TRBJ2-3|TRBV27|once
CASSTGWPMTDTQYF
TGTGCCAGCAGTACAGGGTGGCCTATGACAGATACGCAGTATTTT
>.|TRBJ1-4|TRBV6-1|.
CASIRMLGEKLFF
TGTGCCAGCATTAGAATGCTGGGTGAAAAACTGTTTTTT
>.|TRBJ1-4|TRBV5-6|.
CASSLVTAGHGKLFF
TGTGCCAGCAGCTTGGTAACAGCAGGTCATGGAAAACTGTTTTTT
>TRBD1|TRBJ1-4|TRBV28|.
CAGRQGGNEKLFF
TGTGCCGGACGACAGGGGGGTAATGAAAAACTGTTTTTT
>.|TRBJ2-7|TRBV19|once
CASSTKTYEQYF
TGTGCCAGTAGTACGAAAACCTACGAGCAGTACTTC
>.|TRBJ2-5|TRBV18|.
CASSLIGNRKETQYF
TGTGCCAGCTCACTGATCGGGAACCGCAAAGAGACCCAGTACTTC
>.|TRBJ2-7|TRBV21-1|.
CASSLARETHEQYF
TGTGCCAGCAGCCTTGCGCGGGAGACCCACGAGCAGTACTTC
>.|TRBJ1-1|TRBV10-3|.
CASGLGGQIAEAFF
TGTGCCAGCGGCCTCGGGGGGCAGATCGCTGAAGCTTTCTTT
>.|TRBJ1-6|TRBV7-9|.
CASSLDGDSPLHF
TGTGCCAGCAGCTTAGACGGCGATTCACCCCTCCACTTT
>.|TRBJ2-4|TRBV4-1|once
CASSQSVAKNIQYF
TGCGCCAGCAGCCAATCCGTGGCCAAAAACATTCAGTACTTC
>TRBD1|TRBJ1-1|TRBV7-9|.
CASSPRTGGEGTEAFF
TGTGCCAGCAGCCCCAGGACAGGGGGCGAGGGTACTGAAGCTTTCTTT
>.|TRBJ2-5|TRBV6-1|.
CASSEVGSGQETQYF
TGTGCCAGCAGTGAAGTTGGCAGTGGACAAGAGACCCAGTACTTC
>.|TRBJ2-3|TRBV7-2|.
CASSPGTSLDTQYF
TGTGCCAGCAGCCCCGGGACGAGCCTGGATACGCAGTATTTT
>.|TRBJ2-7|TRBV6-6|.
CASSYSRGVLGEQYF
TGTGCCAGCAGTTACTCGAGAGGAGTCTTGGGAGAGCAGTACTTC
>.|TRBJ2-7|TRBV2|.
CASGKQGADEQYF
TGTGCCAGCGGTAAACAAGGGGCGGACGAGCAGTACTTC
>.|TRBJ2-3|TRBV7-3|.
CASSLEPSTDTQYF
TGTGCCAGCAGCTTAGAACCCTCGACAGATACGCAGTATTTT